This T cell receptor (beta chain) was sequenced during a study of blood T cell repertoires in COVID-19. For the study at large: Sites in the United States, Italy and Spain provided acute and convalescent COVID-19 samples.

Original data processing: Quantification of nucleated cells was approximated via reference gene primer amplification. The method was immunoSEQ multiplex PCR; TCRdb's version includes in-frame clones alone and lacks a portion of them. Clonal size and the V and J genes are those of that table, whereas D and trimming came from the DNA. The data contain roughly 200,000 clones, roughly 87% of them singletons. V lost 0 bases and J lost 8, with 13 bases in between. The CDR3 is 15 residues long. CDR1 is LGHDT and CDR2 is YNNKEL in the germline V gene (reference sequence). The TCR was taken from a woman between 40 and 55 years old with acute COVID-19. The genes are TRBV3-1 (or the pseudogene TRBV3-2) and TRBJ1-4, with a tentative D call TRBD1 (5 bases). Sample: PBMCs or T cells enriched from blood (not recorded which). This chain's CDR3 is CASSQDPQGYEKLFF. In DNA, the CDR3 is TGTGCCAGCAGCCAAGATCCCCAGGGTTACGAAAAACTGTTTTTT.